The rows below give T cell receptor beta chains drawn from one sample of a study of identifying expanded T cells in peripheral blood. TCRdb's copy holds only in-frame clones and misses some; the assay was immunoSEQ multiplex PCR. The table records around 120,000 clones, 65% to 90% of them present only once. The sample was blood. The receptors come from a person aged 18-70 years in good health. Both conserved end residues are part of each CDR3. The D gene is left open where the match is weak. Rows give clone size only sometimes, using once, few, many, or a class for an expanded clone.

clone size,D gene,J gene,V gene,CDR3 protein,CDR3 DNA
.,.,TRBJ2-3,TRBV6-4,CASSDSGGYTDTQYF,TGTGCCAGCAGTGACTCGGGGGGATACACAGATACGCAGTATTTT
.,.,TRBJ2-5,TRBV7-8,CASSQSGQKQETQYF,TGTGCCAGCAGCCAAAGCGGACAGAAGCAAGAGACCCAGTACTTC
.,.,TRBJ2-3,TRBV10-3,CAISDSEGTQYF,TGTGCCATCAGTGATTCGGAGGGTACGCAGTATTTT
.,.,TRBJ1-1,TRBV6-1,CASSELGRGSEAFF,TGTGCCAGCAGTGAGCTAGGGAGGGGCTCTGAAGCTTTCTTT
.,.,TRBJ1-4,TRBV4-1,CASSLQQITNEKLFF,TGCGCCAGCAGCCTCCAACAGATAACTAATGAAAAACTGTTTTTT
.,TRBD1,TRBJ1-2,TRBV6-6,CASTSGTGNGYTF,TGTGCCAGCACCTCAGGGACAGGGAATGGCTACACCTTC
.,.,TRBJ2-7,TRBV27,CATGKAGEQYF,TGTGCCACCGGAAAGGCGGGGGAGCAGTACTTC
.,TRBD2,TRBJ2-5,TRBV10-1,CASSETSSGRETQYF,TGCGCCAGCAGTGAAACGTCTAGCGGGAGGGAGACCCAGTACTTC
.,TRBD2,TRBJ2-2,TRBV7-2,CASRLGTSEAGELFF,TGTGCCAGCAGGCTCGGGACTAGCGAGGCCGGGGAGCTGTTTTTT
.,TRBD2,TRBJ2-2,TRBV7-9,CASSFRGDGTGELFF,TGTGCCAGCAGCTTTCGGGGGGACGGCACCGGGGAGCTGTTTTTT
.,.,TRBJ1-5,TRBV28,CASSLPRGREQPQHF,TGTGCCAGCAGCCTCCCCCGTGGGCGGGAGCAGCCCCAGCATTTT
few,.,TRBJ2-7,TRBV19,CASSKYEQYF,TGTGCCAGTAGTAAATACGAGCAGTACTTC
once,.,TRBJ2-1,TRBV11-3,CASSLSPSYNEQFF,TGTGCCAGCAGCTTAAGTCCGAGCTACAATGAGCAGTTCTTC
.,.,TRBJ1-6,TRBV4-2,CASSQDLGNSPLHF,TGTGCCAGCAGCCAAGATCTAGGCAATTCACCCCTCCACTTT
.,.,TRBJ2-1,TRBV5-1,CASSRGTADNEQFF,TGCGCCAGCAGCCGGGGGACAGCCGACAATGAGCAGTTCTTC
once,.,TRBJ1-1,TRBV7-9,CASSYGYTEAFF,TGTGCCAGCAGCTATGGTTACACTGAAGCTTTCTTT
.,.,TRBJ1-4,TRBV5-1,CASSLGTTTNEKLFF,TGCGCCAGCAGCTTGGGGACAACAACTAATGAAAAACTGTTTTTT
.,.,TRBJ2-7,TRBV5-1,CAPRGGEEYYEQYF,TGCGCCCCCAGGGGGGGGGAGGAATACTACGAGCAGTACTTC
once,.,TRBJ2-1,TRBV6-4,CASSVDSSYNEQFF,TGTGCCAGCAGTGTAGATAGCTCCTACAATGAGCAGTTCTTC
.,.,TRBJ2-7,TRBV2,CASSEEVGEQYF,TGTGCCAGCAGTGAAGAGGTAGGCGAGCAGTACTTC
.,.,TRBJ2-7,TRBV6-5,CASSLNGGTYEQYF,TGTGCCAGCAGTTTGAACGGGGGAACCTACGAGCAGTACTTC
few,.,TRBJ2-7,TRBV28,CASLRQASYEQYF,TGTGCCAGCCTACGACAGGCCTCCTACGAGCAGTACTTC
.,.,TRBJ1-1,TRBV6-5,CASSRDGMNTEAFF,TGTGCCAGCAGTCGCGACGGGATGAACACTGAAGCTTTCTTT
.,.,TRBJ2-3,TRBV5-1,CASSLGLAPDTQYF,TGCGCCAGCAGCTTGGGGCTAGCTCCAGATACGCAGTATTTT
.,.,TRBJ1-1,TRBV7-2,CASSFNLGGGTEAFF,TGTGCCAGCAGCTTCAATTTAGGGGGAGGGACTGAAGCTTTCTTT
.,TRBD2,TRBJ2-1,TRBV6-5,CASSRTSANEQFF,TGTGCCAGCAGCCGGACTAGCGCGAATGAGCAGTTCTTC
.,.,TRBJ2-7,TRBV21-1,CASSKDRESSYEQYF,TGTGCCAGCAGCAAAGACCGGGAAAGCTCCTACGAGCAGTACTTC
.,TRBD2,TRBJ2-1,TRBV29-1,CSAGTSGDNEQFF,TGCAGTGCCGGGACTAGCGGCGACAATGAGCAGTTCTTC
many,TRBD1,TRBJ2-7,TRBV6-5,CASSYLQGSSYEQYF,TGTGCCAGCAGTTACCTACAGGGGTCCTCCTACGAGCAGTACTTC
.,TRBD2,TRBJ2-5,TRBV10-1,CASSAGRAGEGETQYF,TGCGCCAGCAGCGCGGGGAGAGCGGGAGAGGGAGAGACCCAGTACTTC
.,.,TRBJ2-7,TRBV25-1,CASSHGGGEQYF,TGTGCCAGCAGCCACGGGGGAGGTGAGCAGTACTTC
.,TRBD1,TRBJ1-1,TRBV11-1,CASSLHRGTEAFF,TGTGCCAGCAGCTTGCACAGGGGAACTGAAGCTTTCTTT
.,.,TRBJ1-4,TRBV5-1,CASSLGRINEKLFF,TGCGCCAGCAGCTTGGGACGGATTAATGAAAAACTGTTTTTT
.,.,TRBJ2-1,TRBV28,CASSFYNEQFF,TGTGCCAGCAGTTTCTACAATGAGCAGTTCTTC
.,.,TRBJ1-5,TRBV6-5,CASSYSSGERNQPQHF,TGTGCCAGCAGTTACTCGTCAGGGGAAAGAAATCAGCCCCAGCATTTT
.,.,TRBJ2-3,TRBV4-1,CASSRNTQSDTQYF,TGCGCCAGCAGCCGAAATACCCAATCAGATACGCAGTATTTT
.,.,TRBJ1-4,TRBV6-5,CASSSPLGVGEKLFF,TGTGCCAGCAGTTCCCCGTTAGGGGTGGGTGAAAAACTGTTTTTT
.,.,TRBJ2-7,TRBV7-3,CASSLTGGTSYEQYF,TGTGCCAGCAGCTTAACAGGCGGGACCTCCTACGAGCAGTACTTC
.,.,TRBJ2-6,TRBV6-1,CASGDTSGANVLTF,TGTGCCAGCGGGGACACTTCTGGGGCCAACGTCCTGACTTTC
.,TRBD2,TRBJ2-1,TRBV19,CASSEGGRGVQFF,TGTGCCAGTAGTGAGGGCGGGAGGGGGGTACAGTTCTTC
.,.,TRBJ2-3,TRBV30,CAWSDAGRRTDTQYF,TGTGCCTGGAGTGACGCGGGTAGGCGCACAGATACGCAGTATTTT
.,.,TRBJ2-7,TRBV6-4,CASPALSSGIYEQYF,TGTGCCAGTCCTGCACTATCTTCAGGGATTTACGAGCAGTACTTC
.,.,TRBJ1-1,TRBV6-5,CASSYNGMGHTEAFF,TGTGCCAGCAGTTACAACGGAATGGGGCACACTGAAGCTTTCTTT
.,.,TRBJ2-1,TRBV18,CASSPPFGGSYNEQFF,TGTGCCAGCTCACCACCTTTCGGCGGCTCCTACAATGAGCAGTTCTTC
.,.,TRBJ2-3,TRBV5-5,CASARGPTLTDTQYF,TGTGCCAGCGCGAGAGGTCCGACACTAACAGATACGCAGTATTTT
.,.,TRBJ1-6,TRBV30,CAWSVGGLVTLHF,TGTGCCTGGAGTGTCGGGGGACTGGTGACCCTCCACTTT
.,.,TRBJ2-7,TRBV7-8,CASSQGPSYEQYF,TGTGCCAGCAGCCAGGGTCCGTCCTACGAGCAGTACTTC